This T cell receptor (beta chain) was sequenced during a study of PD-L1 blockade in urothelial cancer. The protocol was immunoSEQ multiplex PCR, while the TCRdb copy is restricted to in-frame clones and leaves out a portion. This sample has about 63,000 clones; 75% to 85% occur once, and the top ten carry around 6%. Trimming cost V 10 bases and J 1 base; bases outside gene matches: 12. Germline CDR1 MDHEN, CDR2 SYDVKM. The CDR3 is 16 amino acids. This clone turned up a few times. As to time point: pretreatment peripheral blood. The starting material was PBMCs, obtained around atezolizumab (anti-PD-L1) treatment. The receptor's source is a man between 65 and 79 years old with urothelial cancer. The V call is TRBV28, the J call TRBJ2-3; 9 bases line up with TRBD2. This chain's CDR3 is CAILGNPSGGTDTQYF. As DNA, the CDR3 is TGTGCCATCTTGGGGAACCCTAGCGGGGGCACAGATACGCAGTATTTT.